Sequencing of this T cell receptor (beta chain) was carried out in a study of shared clonotypes between healthy human individuals. Study-wide findings and caveats: Lower generation probabilities were found for non-shared clonotypes than for those shared by all four donors.

Clones were sequenced by immunoSEQ multiplex PCR, and TCRdb holds only the in-frame ones, with some missing. Here the sample spans about 800,000 clones, about 96% being singletons. This clone has just one count. The antigen remains unidentified. In the naive CD8 group, cells lacked CD45RO and were positively selected for CCR7, so terminally differentiated effector memory CD45RA+ cells were left out. Germline values: CDR1 SEHNR, CDR2 FQNEAQ (reference sequence). V was shortened by 5 bases and J by 8 bases, with 18 bases between the two germline ends. The CDR3 extends over 14 amino acids. The receptor was isolated from a man aged 25-45 years in good health. The chain carries TRBV7-9 and TRBJ1-1; D may be TRBD1 (6 bases). The source material was naive CD8+ T cells sorted from blood. This CDR3 is CASSPPSTGTEAFF. The DNA for the CDR3 is TGTGCCAGCAGCCCCCCCTCGACAGGAACCGAAGCTTTCTTT. The whole variable domain, filled in from reference TRBV7-9 and TRBJ1-1, reads DTGVSQNPRHKITKRGQNVTFRCDPISEHNRLYWYRQTLGQGPEFLTYFQNEAQLEKSRLLSDRFSAERPKGSFSTLEIQRTEQGDSAMYLCASSPPSTGTEAFFGQGTRLTVV.